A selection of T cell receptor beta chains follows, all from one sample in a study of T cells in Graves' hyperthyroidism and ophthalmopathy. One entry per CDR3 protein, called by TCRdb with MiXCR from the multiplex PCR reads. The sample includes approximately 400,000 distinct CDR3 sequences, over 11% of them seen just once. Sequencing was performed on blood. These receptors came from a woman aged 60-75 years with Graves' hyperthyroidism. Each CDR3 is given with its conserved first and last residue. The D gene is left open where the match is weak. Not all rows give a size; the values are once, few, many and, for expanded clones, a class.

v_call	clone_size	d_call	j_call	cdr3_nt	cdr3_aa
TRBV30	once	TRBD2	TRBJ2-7	TGTGCCTGGAGAGTCGATGGGGGGGGAACCTACGAGCAGTACTTC	CAWRVDGGGTYEQYF
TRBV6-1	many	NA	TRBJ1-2	TGTGCCAGCAGTGTCAGGGAATATGGCTACACCTTC	CASSVREYGYTF
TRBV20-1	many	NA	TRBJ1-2	TGCAGTGCTAGAGGCAGGGCTGGTGCAAACTATGGCTACACCTTC	CSARGRAGANYGYTF
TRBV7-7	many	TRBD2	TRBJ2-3	TGTGCTAGCAGCCCATTAGCGGGGAATCCCACAGATACGCAGTATTTT	CASSPLAGNPTDTQYF
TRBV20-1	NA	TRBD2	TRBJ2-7	TGCAGTGCTAGAATAGCTAGCGGGGTTTACGAGCAGTACTTC	CSARIASGVYEQYF
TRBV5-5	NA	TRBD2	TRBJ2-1	TGTGCCAGCAGCTATCTAGCGGGAGGCTGGAATGAGCAGTTCTTC	CASSYLAGGWNEQFF
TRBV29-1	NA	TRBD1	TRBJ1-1	TGCGGAGGACAGGGTTTGAACACTGAAGCTTTCTTT	CGGQGLNTEAFF
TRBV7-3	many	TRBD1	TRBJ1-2	TGTGCCAGCAGCGTCGCCCGGAAAGCCGGGACAGGGGTGAATGGCTACACCTTC	CASSVARKAGTGVNGYTF
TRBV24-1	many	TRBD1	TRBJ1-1	TGTGCCACCAGCCTCAGGGGGGACACTGAAGCTTTCTTT	CATSLRGDTEAFF
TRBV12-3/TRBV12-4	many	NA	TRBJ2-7	TGTGCCAGCAGTAGAGGGCCACCTTCGGCGGACGAGCAGTACTTC	CASSRGPPSADEQYF
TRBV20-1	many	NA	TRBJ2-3	TGCAGTGCTCTTGGAGGACCGGGTGGCACAGATACGCAGTATTTT	CSALGGPGGTDTQYF
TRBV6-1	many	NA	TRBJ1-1	TGTGCCAGCAGTGGACAGGACTGGACTGAAGCTTTCTTT	CASSGQDWTEAFF
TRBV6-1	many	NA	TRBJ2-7	TGTGCCAGCAGTTCGACAGACTACGAGCAGTACTTC	CASSSTDYEQYF
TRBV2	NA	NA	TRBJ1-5	TGTGCCAGCAGTGGGGTCGGGGGTGTTCAGCCCCAGCATTTT	CASSGVGGVQPQHF
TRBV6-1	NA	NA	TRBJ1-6	TGTGCCAGCAACCGGGGGAATTCACCCCTCCACTTT	CASNRGNSPLHF
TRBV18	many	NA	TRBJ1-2	TGTGCCAGCTCACGGGATCAAGTCTATGGCTACACCTTC	CASSRDQVYGYTF
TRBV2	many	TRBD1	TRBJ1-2	TGTGCCAGCAGTGGTTGGGCGGCAGGGGGGACCTATGGCTACACCTTC	CASSGWAAGGTYGYTF
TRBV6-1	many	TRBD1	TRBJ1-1	TGTGCCAGCCGAGGGGGCATTAGGGCTTTCTTT	CASRGGIRAFF
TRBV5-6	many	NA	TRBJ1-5	TGTGCCAGCAGCTTGGCCAATGGGCAGCCCCAGCATTTT	CASSLANGQPQHF
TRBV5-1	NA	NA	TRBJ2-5	TGCGCCAGCAGCTTCCGGCGCCAAGAGACCCAGTACTTC	CASSFRRQETQYF
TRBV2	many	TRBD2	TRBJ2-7	TGTGCCAGCAGTGATGGGCCGGGAGGGCCGAGGGAGCAGTACTTC	CASSDGPGGPREQYF
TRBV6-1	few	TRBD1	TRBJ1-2	TGTGCCAGCAGTGAGAGACAGGGCTGTGGCTACACCTTC	CASSERQGCGYTF
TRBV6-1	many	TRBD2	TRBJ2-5	TGTGCCAGCAGAAAAGCGGGAGTGGAGACCCAGTACTTC	CASRKAGVETQYF
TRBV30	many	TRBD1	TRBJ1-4	TGTGCCTGGAACACCGGGACAGAAAATGAAAAACTGTTTTTT	CAWNTGTENEKLFF
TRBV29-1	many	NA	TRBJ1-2	TGCAGCGTGCCCGGAGCCGAGGGCCGAACTAACTATGGCTACACCTTC	CSVPGAEGRTNYGYTF
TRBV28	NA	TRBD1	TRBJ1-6	TGTGCCAGCAGACCCCAGACAGGGGCGAATTCACCCCTCCACTTT	CASRPQTGANSPLHF
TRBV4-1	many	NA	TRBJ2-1	TGCGCCAGCAAACCCGGGACAGCGGGCAATGAGCAGTTCTTC	CASKPGTAGNEQFF
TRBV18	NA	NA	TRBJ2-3	TGTGCCAGCTCACTTCGACAGGCTTCCGATACGCAGTATTTT	CASSLRQASDTQYF
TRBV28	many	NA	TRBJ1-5	TGTGCCAGCAGTTCCCGGGACGGGCAGCCCCAGCATTTT	CASSSRDGQPQHF
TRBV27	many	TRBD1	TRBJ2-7	TGTGCCAGCAGTTTATCGTTGGGACAGGGCTACGAGCAGTACTTC	CASSLSLGQGYEQYF
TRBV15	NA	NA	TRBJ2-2	TGTGCCACCAACAGGGGCAAGGGAGGGGAGCCGTTTTTT	CATNRGKGGEPFF
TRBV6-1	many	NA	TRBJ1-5	TGTGCCAGCAGTTACGGGCAGGGCGGCCAGCCCCAGCATTTT	CASSYGQGGQPQHF
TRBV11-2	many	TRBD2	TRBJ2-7	TGTGCCAGCAGCCATTCGGCCGGGGGGGGGTACTCCTACGAGCAGTACTTC	CASSHSAGGGYSYEQYF
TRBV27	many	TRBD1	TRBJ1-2	TGTGCCAGCAGCCAGACTCGGACAGGGACTGGCTACACCTTC	CASSQTRTGTGYTF
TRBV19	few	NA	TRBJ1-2	TGTGCCAGTAGTACGGACCAATCCTATGGCTACACCTTC	CASSTDQSYGYTF
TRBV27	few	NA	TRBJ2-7	TGTGCCAGCAGTTTATCGGTCGGTACCTCCCACGAGCAGTACTTC	CASSLSVGTSHEQYF
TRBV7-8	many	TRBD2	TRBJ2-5	TGTGCCAGCAGCTTAGGGCCTGTAGCGGGAGAGACCCAGTACTTC	CASSLGPVAGETQYF
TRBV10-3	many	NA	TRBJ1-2	TGTGCCATCAGTGAGGGATTTTACTATGGCTACACCTTC	CAISEGFYYGYTF
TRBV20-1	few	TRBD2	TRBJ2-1	TGCAGTGCTAGAGATAAATCTAGCGGGTCGGTGGGGAATGAGCAGTTCTTC	CSARDKSSGSVGNEQFF
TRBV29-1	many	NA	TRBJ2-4	TGCAGCGCGCTCGAGGGGGCCAAAAACATTCAGTACTTC	CSALEGAKNIQYF